The T cell receptor beta chain described here comes from a study of early T cells in non-severe SARS-CoV-2 infection. The wider study: Unsorted whole-blood RNA was sequenced in bulk, leaving chains unpaired.

Each CDR3 protein gets one entry after TCRdb re-called the 5' RACE reads with MiXCR. Here the sample spans roughly 29,000 distinct CDR3 sequences, roughly 6% being singletons. Trimming removed 4 bases from V and 1 base from J, with 16 bases in between. The length of the CDR3 is 16 residues. CDR1 SGHNT and CDR2 YYREEE come from the germline V gene (reference sequence). J is TRBJ2-3 and V is TRBV5-4; the D gene is possibly TRBD1 (5 bases). The sequenced sample consisted of whole blood. This receptor was identified in an adult who was a healthcare worker with PCR-confirmed SARS-CoV-2 infection or an uninfected control (not recorded which). In DNA, the CDR3 is TGTGCCAGCAGCACACACGACAGAGTCGGCACAGATACGCAGTATTTT. The encoded protein is CASSTHDRVGTDTQYF.